This T cell receptor beta chain derives from a study of T cells in Graves' hyperthyroidism and ophthalmopathy. The study, taken as a whole, reports: In validation, the model predicted ophthalmopathy. These predictions came a median approximately six months before onset.

This clonotype was counted between two and nine times. Its antigen is not identified. The investigators amplified TCR beta CDR3 regions from RNA transcripts. Using the HTBI primer set, a first-round RT-PCR was run on the TCR CDR3. TCRdb used MiXCR to reprocess the multiplex PCR reads, holding one entry per CDR3 protein. The sample consists of some 570,000 distinct CDR3 sequences, 13% to 15% of them appearing once. Inclusion characteristics of ophthalmopathy patients comprised a Clinical Activity Score of at least 3, a NOSPECS grade of at least 4, and duration under 3 months. Reasons for excluding patients were uncontrolled infection, other autoimmune disease, pregnancy or lactation. CDR3 length: 12 amino acids. CDR1 is DFQATT, CDR2 SNEGSKA, per germline (reference sequence). Trimming pared 5 bases from V and 10 bases from J, leaving 17 bases between.

The receptor was isolated from a woman between 18 and 29 years old with Graves' ophthalmopathy. The source material was blood. The V call is TRBV20-1, the J call TRBJ1-1; the D is unclear. CDR3 protein: CSARTTAFPAFF. The CDR3 nucleotides are TGCAGTGCTCGAACCACGGCTTTCCCAGCTTTCTTT.